These T cell receptor beta chains were read from a single sample in a study of cytomegalovirus exposure and HLA in healthy donors. The repertoire was sequenced with immunoSEQ multiplex PCR; TCRdb's copy has only in-frame clones and lacks some. The table lists approximately 170,000 clones, roughly 85% of them singletons. The specimen was PBMCs. All receptors derive from a boy aged 2 to 9 in good health and CMV-seronegative. CDR3s include the opening cysteine and the closing phenylalanine or tryptophan. The D gene is left open where the match is weak. Where a row states a size, it is once, few, many or the class of an expanded clone; other rows omit it.

TRBV11-2	NA	TRBJ2-2	once	CASSLAAGELFF	TGTGCCAGCAGCTTAGCGGCCGGGGAGCTGTTTTTT
TRBV2	NA	TRBJ2-3	NA	CASSMTPGGTDTQYF	TGTGCCAGCAGTATGACCCCAGGCGGCACAGATACGCAGTATTTT
TRBV21-1	NA	TRBJ2-5	NA	CASSPLRGLARETQYF	TGTGCCAGCAGCCCCCTCCGCGGACTAGCGAGAGAGACCCAGTACTTC
TRBV28	TRBD1	TRBJ2-5	NA	CASRQGGKTQYF	TGTGCCAGCAGACAGGGGGGAAAGACCCAGTACTTC
TRBV18	NA	TRBJ1-4	NA	CASSPGSTTNEKLFF	TGTGCCAGCTCACCGGGCTCGACAACTAATGAAAAACTGTTTTTT
TRBV2	TRBD1	TRBJ1-1	NA	CASSTGTVNTEAFF	TGTGCCAGCAGTACCGGGACAGTTAACACTGAAGCTTTCTTT
TRBV5-1	TRBD2	TRBJ2-1	NA	CASSLDSGGGFNEQFF	TGCGCCAGCAGCTTGGATAGCGGGGGGGGTTTCAATGAGCAGTTCTTC
TRBV19	TRBD1	TRBJ2-5	once	CASSIDRAQETQYF	TGTGCCAGTAGTATTGACAGGGCCCAAGAGACCCAGTACTTC
TRBV9	NA	TRBJ1-2	NA	CASSPVQGDYGYTF	TGTGCCAGCAGCCCGGTACAGGGAGACTATGGCTACACCTTC
TRBV7-2	NA	TRBJ2-3	NA	CASSSNRVDTQYF	TGTGCCAGCAGTTCCAACAGAGTCGATACGCAGTATTTT
TRBV10-1	TRBD2	TRBJ2-1	NA	CASSPVAGGSYNEQFF	TGCGCCAGCAGCCCTGTAGCGGGAGGCTCCTACAATGAGCAGTTCTTC
TRBV5-1	NA	TRBJ2-1	once	CASSTSGYRADEQFF	NA
TRBV11-2	NA	TRBJ2-6	NA	CASRRFGANVLTF	TGTGCCAGCAGGAGATTTGGGGCCAACGTCCTGACTTTC
TRBV5-1	NA	TRBJ2-5	NA	CASSWEVGETQYF	TGCGCCAGCAGCTGGGAGGTTGGGGAGACCCAGTACTTC
TRBV12-5	TRBD1	TRBJ1-1	NA	CASGLVEGATNTEAFF	TGTGCTAGTGGTTTGGTAGAGGGGGCAACCAACACTGAAGCTTTCTTT
TRBV6-1	NA	TRBJ1-5	NA	CASSDNLGSPNQPQHF	TGTGCCAGCAGTGATAATCTAGGTTCCCCAAATCAGCCCCAGCATTTT
TRBV11-2	TRBD1	TRBJ1-2	NA	CASRYPLSRDSHNYGYTF	TGTGCCAGCCGATATCCTCTATCTCGGGACAGCCATAACTATGGCTACACCTTC
TRBV5-4	TRBD1	TRBJ1-3	NA	CASTGTGASTIYF	TGTGCCAGCACCGGGACAGGGGCGAGCACCATATATTTT
TRBV5-4	NA	TRBJ2-5	NA	CASRTGGQETQYF	TGTGCCAGCAGAACCGGGGGCCAAGAGACCCAGTACTTC
TRBV11-2	NA	TRBJ1-2	NA	CASSLGQSSGYTF	TGTGCCAGCAGCTTAGGACAGTCTTCTGGCTACACCTTC
TRBV15	TRBD2	TRBJ2-2	NA	CATSRDKGLAGTGELFF	TGTGCCACCAGCAGAGATAAGGGACTAGCGGGCACCGGGGAGCTGTTTTTT
TRBV2	TRBD2	TRBJ2-1	NA	CASGGGGSYNEQFF	TGTGCCAGCGGTGGCGGGGGCTCCTACAATGAGCAGTTCTTC
TRBV7-9	NA	TRBJ2-6	NA	CSSTSLEEGPLSGANVLTF	TGTTCCAGCACCTCTTTGGAGGAGGGGCCTCTCTCTGGGGCCAACGTCCTGACTTTC
TRBV30	NA	TRBJ1-2	NA	CAWSAGGGHYTF	TGTGCCTGGAGTGCCGGGGGGGGGCACTACACCTTC
TRBV7-3	NA	TRBJ1-5	NA	CASSPSFDQPQHF	TGTGCCAGCAGCCCCTCTTTCGATCAGCCCCAGCATTTT
TRBV2	NA	TRBJ2-3	NA	CASSDPRAREDTQYF	TGTGCCAGCAGTGACCCTAGGGCGCGGGAAGATACGCAGTATTTT
TRBV6-1	NA	TRBJ1-5	NA	CASGIRGASAGPQHF	TGTGCCAGCGGCATAAGAGGGGCCTCAGCGGGGCCCCAGCATTTT
TRBV9	NA	TRBJ1-3	NA	CASSVGGPGNTIYF	TGTGCCAGCAGCGTCGGGGGGCCTGGAAACACCATATATTTT
TRBV25-1	TRBD1	TRBJ1-4	NA	CASSEGDRGSEKLFF	TGTGCCAGCAGTGAAGGGGACAGGGGAAGCGAAAAACTGTTTTTT
TRBV5-4	TRBD1	TRBJ2-5	NA	CASSFRQGVETQYF	TGTGCCAGCAGCTTCAGACAGGGCGTCGAGACCCAGTACTTC
TRBV29-1	TRBD1	TRBJ2-7	once	CSVEGDRQGGSYEQYF	TGCAGCGTTGAGGGCGACCGACAGGGGGGATCCTACGAGCAGTACTTC
TRBV5-1	NA	TRBJ2-3	few	CASRSYVNGDTQYF	TGCGCCAGCAGGTCTTATGTGAACGGAGATACGCAGTATTTT
TRBV30	NA	TRBJ2-1	NA	CAWRGPRAHEQFF	TGTGCCTGGAGGGGGCCCCGGGCCCATGAGCAGTTCTTC
TRBV4-1	NA	TRBJ2-7	NA	CASSQVPVSRHEQYF	TGCGCCAGCAGCCAAGTCCCCGTTAGTCGCCACGAGCAGTACTTC
TRBV27	NA	TRBJ2-7	NA	CASSLGQGGEQYF	TGTGCCAGCAGTTTAGGGCAGGGTGGCGAGCAGTACTTC
TRBV6-5	NA	TRBJ1-3	NA	CASIEPGSSGNTIYF	TGTGCCAGCATCGAACCCGGGAGCTCTGGAAACACCATATATTTT
TRBV30	NA	TRBJ1-1	NA	CAWSVIGGSTEAFF	TGTGCCTGGAGTGTAATTGGGGGGAGCACTGAAGCTTTCTTT
TRBV11-1	NA	TRBJ2-3	NA	CASSPPGGPSTDTQYF	TGTGCCAGCAGCCCCCCGGGGGGCCCTAGCACAGACACGCAGTATTTT
TRBV6-1	NA	TRBJ2-2	NA	CASSALTGNTGELFF	TGTGCCAGCAGTGCGTTAACAGGGAACACCGGGGAGCTGTTTTTT
TRBV5-1	TRBD2	TRBJ2-1	NA	CASSRNSGGPSNEQFF	TGCGCCAGCAGCCGGAACAGCGGGGGGCCCTCAAATGAGCAGTTCTTC
TRBV7-3	TRBD2	TRBJ2-1	NA	CASSNLAVNPRYNEQFF	TGTGCCAGCAGCAACCTAGCGGTTAATCCCCGTTACAATGAGCAGTTCTTC
TRBV19	TRBD2	TRBJ2-7	NA	CASRVSGSSEQYF	TGTGCCAGTAGGGTGAGCGGGAGCTCCGAGCAGTACTTC
TRBV28	NA	TRBJ2-3	NA	CASSFRLGADTQYF	TGTGCCAGCAGTTTCCGCCTGGGAGCAGATACGCAGTATTTT
TRBV6-1	TRBD1	TRBJ1-5	once	CASSDGQGVYSNQPQHF	TGTGCCAGCAGTGACGGACAGGGGGTGTATAGCAATCAGCCCCAGCATTTT
TRBV7-9	NA	TRBJ1-2	once	CASSLAAGLGYGYTF	TGTGCCAGCAGCTTAGCGGCAGGGTTGGGCTATGGCTACACCTTC
TRBV6-7	NA	TRBJ1-2	NA	CASSYWEGYGYTF	TGTGCCAGCAGTTACTGGGAGGGTTATGGCTACACCTTC
TRBV6-6	TRBD1	TRBJ2-7	NA	CASSYEGQVYEQYF	TGTGCCAGCAGTTACGAGGGACAGGTCTACGAGCAGTACTTC
TRBV4-2	TRBD2	TRBJ2-1	NA	CASSQEGTSIHEQFF	TGTGCCAGCAGCCAAGAAGGGACTAGCATTCATGAGCAGTTCTTC
TRBV5-1	NA	TRBJ1-2	NA	CASSWGPVGVIGYTF	TGCGCCAGCAGCTGGGGTCCGGTAGGGGTGATCGGCTACACCTTC